Listed here are 26 T cell receptor beta chains from one sample, sequenced in a study of T-cell memory formation after mild COVID-19. TCRdb ran MiXCR on the 5' RACE reads and lists one entry per CDR3 protein. This table has 400,000 to 450,000 distinct CDR3 sequences, more than 15% appearing once. The material sequenced was PBMCs or a T cell subset sorted from them (not recorded which). Receptors originate from a man between 18 and 35 years old who had mild COVID-19 (a few samples of this study predate the infection). Cell type and time point are not known.

This clonotype was detected only once. The V call is TRBV10-2, the J call TRBJ1-5, with D hard to call. The CDR3 spans 13 residues. The V gene's germline CDR1 is WSHSY and CDR2 SAAADI. V was shortened by 0 bases and J by 7 bases, with 7 bases between the two germline ends. This CDR3 is CASSESGWQPQHF. The CDR3 DNA sequence: TGCGCCAGCAGTGAGTCAGGGTGGCAGCCCCAGCATTTT.

This clonotype was recorded a few times. The rearrangement joins TRBV19 to TRBJ2-3, with 8 bases matching TRBD1. This CDR3 is built from 15 residues. With 4 bases clipped from V and 1 base from J, the junction kept 4 bases outside the gene matches. Germline loops: CDR1 LNHDA, CDR2 SQIVND (reference sequence). The chain's CDR3 is CASSTPDRGTDTQYF. In DNA, the CDR3 is TGTGCCAGTAGTACCCCGGACAGGGGCACAGATACGCAGTATTTT.

V usage is TRBV6-1 and J usage is TRBJ1-1; D ambiguous. Germline V gene lookup returns CDR1 MNHNS and CDR2 SASEGT. There are 13 residues in the CDR3. V was cut by 7 bases and J by 2 bases, with 11 bases left in between. CDR3 region: CASTRPINTEAFF. DNA for the CDR3: TGTGCCAGCACCCGCCCAATTAACACTGAAGCTTTCTTT.

The CDR3 spells CASSPARTTEAFF. The CDR3 coding sequence is TGTGCCAGCAGCCCCGCCAGGACAACTGAAGCTTTCTTT. The gene calls are TRBV9 and TRBJ1-1; D possibly corresponds to TRBD1 (5 bases). The CDR3 extends over 13 amino acids. Germline V gene lookup returns CDR1 SGDLS and CDR2 YYNGEE. Trimming left V 4 bases short and J 5 bases short, with 12 bases between.

A note on this clonotype: A read error may produce the germline difference seen at one junction end. This chain joins TRBV7-2 and TRBJ2-1, with D possibly being TRBD2 (7 bases). Germline V gene lookup returns CDR1 SGHTA and CDR2 FQGNSA. The CDR3 loop spans 13 amino acids. The CDR3: CDSSFRGANEQFF. The CDR3 DNA is TGTGACAGCAGCTTCCGGGGGGCCAATGAGCAGTTCTTC.

The V and J genes are TRBV5-1 and TRBJ2-5; the match to TRBD2 covers 12 bases. The V gene's germline CDR1 is SGHRS and CDR2 YFSETQ. V lost 7 bases and J lost 1; bases outside the gene matches: 8. The CDR3 runs to 16 residues. The CDR3 coding sequence is TGCGCCAGCGGGTCCACTAGCGGGGGGTTCCAAGAGACCCAGTACTTC. Translated, it gives CASGSTSGGFQETQYF.

To note about this clonotype: One end of the junction is discordant with germline, which a read error may explain. This chain links TRBV7-9 with TRBJ2-2, with 9 bases matching TRBD1. This CDR3 contains 20 residues. In germline, CDR1 is SEHNR, CDR2 FQNEAQ (reference sequence). The CDR3 DNA follows: TGTGCCAGCAGCTCAGGACAGGGGACTTCATCAAGCCCCAGCACCGGGGAGTTGTTTTTT. Translating it yields CASSSGQGTSSSPSTGELFF.

In this sample, this clonotype turned up a few times. This rearrangement joins TRBV12-3 or TRBV12-4 to TRBJ2-7; D may be TRBD1 (8 bases). The CDR3 has 14 residues. The ends were cut back, 10 bases at V and 3 bases at J, with 19 bases in the middle. The CDR3 sequence: CATARGDRYYEQYF. The CDR3 DNA reads as TGTGCCACCGCCCGGGGGGACAGGTACTACGAGCAGTACTTC.

This clonotype was seen more than once but under ten times. DNA of the CDR3: TGTGCCAGCAGCAAGGGGGGCAGCTCCTACAATGAGCAGTTCTTC. Translated: CASSKGGSSYNEQFF. The chain recombines TRBV21-1 with TRBJ2-1; the table gives TRBD1 as D, unverified against the DNA. TRBV21-1 is annotated as a pseudogene. This CDR3 is built from 15 residues.

This clonotype was seen a handful of times. The rearrangement joins TRBV4-2 to TRBJ1-6; TRBD1 might be the D (6 bases). Germline CDR1 reads LGHNA; CDR2 reads YNFKEQ. This CDR3 contains 16 residues. V was cut by 1 base and J by 1 base, with 8 bases left in between. The CDR3 region is CASSQAQGSYNSPLHF. CDR3 in DNA: TGTGCCAGCAGCCAAGCTCAGGGGTCCTATAATTCACCCCTCCACTTT.

This clonotype was detected a few times. The chain carries TRBV12-3 or TRBV12-4 and TRBJ2-1; D might be TRBD1 (6 bases). The CDR3 covers 17 residues. The V and J ends lost 7 bases and 6 bases respectively, with 25 bases between them. CDR3 DNA sequence: TGTGCCAGCAAGCCTCGACAGGCCTTCCTGCTTATCAATGAGCAGTTCTTC. The encoded protein is CASKPRQAFLLINEQFF.

This clonotype showed up just a few times. The chain links TRBV24-1 to TRBJ2-2; tentative D call: TRBD1 (5 bases). The CDR3 is 14 residues long. Trimming pared 5 bases from V and 2 bases from J, leaving 8 bases between. The germline V gene has CDR1 KGHDR and CDR2 SFDVKD. The CDR3 coding sequence is TGTGCCACCAGTGTGCAGGGAAACACCGGGGAGCTGTTTTTT. Translated, it gives CATSVQGNTGELFF.

The chain is built from TRBV12-5 and TRBJ2-3, with TRBD2 identical over 11 bases. V lost 1 base and J lost 2; bases outside the gene matches: 2. From germline, CDR1 is LGHNT and CDR2 FRNRAP. This CDR3 contains 16 residues. The CDR3 here is CASGLGLAGFTDTQYF. CDR3 DNA sequence: TGTGCTAGTGGTTTGGGACTAGCGGGGTTCACAGATACGCAGTATTTT.

The V and J genes are TRBV6-2 or TRBV6-3 and TRBJ2-7; D is undetermined. Trimming took 2 bases from V and 2 from J, leaving 7 bases between them. The CDR3 spans 13 residues. CDR1 MNHEY and CDR2 SVGEGT come from the germline V gene. This CDR3 reads CASSYMQTYEQYV. CDR3 sequence (DNA): TGTGCCAGCAGTTACATGCAGACCTACGAGCAGTACGTC.

Only one count was recorded for this clonotype. The V call is TRBV30, the J call TRBJ1-1; D not certain. Per the germline V gene, CDR1 is GTSNPN and CDR2 is SVGIG (reference sequence). CDR3 size: 16 residues. Trimming left V 4 bases short and J 4 bases short, with 22 bases between. The CDR3 sequence: CAWNGTLWRERTEAFF. The CDR3, as DNA: TGTGCCTGGAATGGAACTCTATGGAGGGAACGCACTGAAGCTTTCTTT.

The J gene is TRBJ1-2, the V gene TRBV4-3; 9 positions agree with TRBD1. V was clipped by 0 bases and J by 0 bases; unmatched bases: 5. In germline, CDR1 is LGHNA, CDR2 YSLEER. The CDR3 covers 17 residues. CDR3 residues: CASSQDPGQGANYGYTF. CDR3 sequence (DNA): TGCGCCAGCAGCCAAGATCCGGGACAGGGAGCTAACTATGGCTACACCTTC.

J is TRBJ1-1 and V is TRBV20-1; D not resolved. The length of the CDR3 is 13 residues. Germline V gene lookup returns CDR1 DFQATT and CDR2 SNEGSKA (reference sequence). The V and J ends lost 0 bases and 7 bases respectively, with 12 bases between them. CDR3 nucleotides: TGCAGTGCTAGAGATCGGCGGCAGATTGAAGCTTTCTTT. This codes for CSARDRRQIEAFF.

This clonotype was picked up a small number of times. This chain links TRBV20-1 with TRBJ2-3, with D perhaps TRBD1 or TRBD2 (5 bases each). Germline V CDR1 and CDR2: DFQATT, SNEGSKA (reference sequence). V was pared by 6 bases and J by 2 bases, with 15 bases between. This CDR3 contains 14 residues. As DNA, the CDR3 is TGCAGTGCCCGACGGGACGGAGACACAGATACGCAGTATTTT. It yields the protein CSARRDGDTDTQYF.

The chain couples TRBV7-6 to TRBJ1-6; D is perhaps TRBD1 (5 bases). The CDR3 consists of 13 residues. Per the germline V gene, CDR1 is SGHVS and CDR2 is FNYEAQ. Trimming took 6 bases from V and 7 from J, leaving 10 bases between them. In nucleotides, the CDR3 is TGTGCCAGCAGGAGGGACTTAAATTCACCCCTCCACTTT. Translated: CASRRDLNSPLHF.

The rearrangement uses TRBV5-1 and TRBJ1-2; TRBD1 is a possible D gene (6 bases). CDR1 is SGHRS and CDR2 is YFSETQ in the germline V gene. The V end was cut by 7 bases, the J end by 6 bases, with 16 bases between. The CDR3 is 13 amino acids. The CDR3 bases are TGCGCCAGCTCAACAGGGAGGTTGAATGGCTACACCTTC. This codes for CASSTGRLNGYTF.

V is TRBV5-5 and J is TRBJ2-7; tentatively, D is TRBD1 (5 bases). The germline V and J ends were trimmed by 5 bases and 0 bases, with 15 bases remaining between them. CDR1 is SGHKS and CDR2 is YYEKEE in the germline V gene (reference sequence). This CDR3 comprises 15 residues. Here the CDR3 DNA reads TGTGCCAGCAGATCAGGGTTATCCCCCTCCTACGAGCAGTACGTC. Protein product: CASRSGLSPSYEQYV.

This clonotype was observed a handful of times. V usage is TRBV7-9 and J usage is TRBJ1-3; 7 bases align to TRBD1. V lost 5 bases and J lost 5; bases outside the gene matches: 15. Germline V gives CDR1 SEHNR, CDR2 FQNEAQ (reference sequence). This CDR3 is 17 amino acids long. CDR3 protein: CASSPRTTGQGRNTIYF. The DNA of the CDR3 is TGTGCCAGCAGCCCCCGAACGACAGGGCAAGGCCGAAACACCATATATTTT.

The gene calls are TRBV20-1 and TRBJ2-5; 8 nucleotides align to TRBD2. Germline CDR1 reads DFQATT; CDR2 reads SNEGSKA (reference sequence). The CDR3 loop spans 14 amino acids. After removal of 6 bases from V and 2 bases from J, the junction contained 8 bases not matched to a gene. In nucleotides, the CDR3 is TGCAGTGCAAGGGGAGGCGGGGGGCAAGAGACCCAGTACTTC. It encodes CSARGGGGQETQYF.

This clonotype was recorded only once. The chain couples TRBV12-3 or TRBV12-4 to TRBJ2-3, with 7 bases matching TRBD2. The CDR3 runs 15 residues. J gave up 7 bases and V 6 bases, and 13 bases lay outside the gene matches. CDR3 region: CASRPSGGPRYTQYF. The CDR3 nucleotides read TGTGCCAGCAGACCTAGCGGTGGACCCAGATATACGCAGTATTTT.

In this sample, this clonotype turned up many times. The rearrangement uses TRBV7-2 and TRBJ2-5; 12 nucleotides line up with TRBD2. Germline values: CDR1 SGHTA, CDR2 FQGNSA. Losses at the gene ends were 5 bases for V and 11 bases for J; bases not matched to a gene: 9. The CDR3 consists of 14 residues. CDR3 region: CASSPPASGGAQYF. The CDR3 DNA follows: TGTGCCAGCAGCCCCCCGGCTAGCGGGGGGGCGCAGTACTTC.

This clonotype has only a few counts. The chain is built from TRBV7-3 and TRBJ2-2; D gene unclear. V lost 2 bases, J lost 6 bases, and 7 bases lay in between. CDR1 is SGHTA and CDR2 is FQGTGA in the germline V gene. CDR3 length: 13 residues. CDR3 region: CASSLDIAGELFF. The CDR3, as DNA: TGTGCCAGCAGCTTAGACATCGCCGGGGAGCTGTTTTTT.